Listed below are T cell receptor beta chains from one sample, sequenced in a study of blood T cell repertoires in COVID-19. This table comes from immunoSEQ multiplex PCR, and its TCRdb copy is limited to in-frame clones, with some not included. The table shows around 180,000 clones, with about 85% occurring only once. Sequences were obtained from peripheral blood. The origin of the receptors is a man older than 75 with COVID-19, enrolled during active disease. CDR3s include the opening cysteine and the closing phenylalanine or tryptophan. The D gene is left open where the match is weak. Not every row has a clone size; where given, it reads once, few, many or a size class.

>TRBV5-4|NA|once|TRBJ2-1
CASSRSWGQVHEQFF
TGTGCCAGCAGTCGGTCCTGGGGGCAGGTCCATGAGCAGTTCTTC
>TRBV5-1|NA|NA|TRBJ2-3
CASSPGGRGTDTQYF
TGCGCCAGCAGCCCCGGAGGGCGAGGCACAGATACGCAGTATTTT
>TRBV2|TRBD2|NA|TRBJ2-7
CASSGTSGAYEQYF
TGTGCCAGCAGTGGGACTAGCGGTGCCTACGAGCAGTACTTC
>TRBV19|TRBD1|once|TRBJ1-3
CASSIDRAGNTIYF
TGTGCCAGTAGTATTGACAGGGCCGGAAACACCATATATTTT
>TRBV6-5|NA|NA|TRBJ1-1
CASSSSSYTEAFF
TGTGCCAGCAGTTCATCTAGTTACACTGAAGCTTTCTTT
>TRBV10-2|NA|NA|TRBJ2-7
CASSNDRYEQYF
TGCGCCAGCAGCAATGACAGGTACGAGCAGTACTTC
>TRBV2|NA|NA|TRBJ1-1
CASSERQGHTEAFF
TGTGCCAGCAGTGAGAGGCAGGGCCACACTGAAGCTTTCTTT
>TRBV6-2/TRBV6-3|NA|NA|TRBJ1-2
CASSRGYGYTF
TGTGCCAGCAGCCGCGGCTATGGCTACACCTTC
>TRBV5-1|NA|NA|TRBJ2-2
CASSQDRRGNGELFF
TGCGCCAGCAGCCAGGACAGAAGGGGAAACGGGGAGCTGTTTTTT
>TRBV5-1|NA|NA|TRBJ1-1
CASSLEGRLEAFF
TGCGCCAGCAGCTTGGAAGGCAGGTTGGAAGCTTTCTTT
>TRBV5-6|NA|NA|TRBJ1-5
CASSLLANQPQHF
TGTGCCAGCAGCTTGCTCGCGAATCAGCCCCAGCATTTT
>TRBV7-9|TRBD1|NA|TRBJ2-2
CASSLTGVTGELFF
TGTGCCAGCAGCTTGACAGGGGTCACCGGGGAGCTGTTTTTT
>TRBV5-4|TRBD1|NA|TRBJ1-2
CASSLERQGANGYTF
TGTGCCAGCAGCTTGGAGCGACAGGGGGCTAATGGCTACACCTTC
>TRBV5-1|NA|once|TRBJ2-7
CASRVEPGNEQYF
TGCGCCAGCAGAGTAGAGCCGGGAAACGAGCAGTACTTC
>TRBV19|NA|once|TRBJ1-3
CASSTDNSGNTIYF
TGTGCCAGTAGTACGGACAACTCTGGAAACACCATATATTTT
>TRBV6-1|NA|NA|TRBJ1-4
CASSERLDGNEKLFF
TGTGCCAGCAGTGAACGCCTTGACGGGAATGAAAAACTGTTTTTT
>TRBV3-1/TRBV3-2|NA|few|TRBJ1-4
CASSQTGVEKLFF
TGTGCCAGCAGCCAGACAGGAGTCGAAAAACTGTTTTTT
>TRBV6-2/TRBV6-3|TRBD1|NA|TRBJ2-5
CASSGDRGPQETQYF
TGTGCCAGCAGTGGGGACAGGGGTCCCCAAGAGACCCAGTACTTC
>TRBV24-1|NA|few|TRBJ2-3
CATSDPDYTRSDTQYF
TGTGCCACCAGTGACCCGGACTACACCCGGTCGGATACGCAGTATTTT
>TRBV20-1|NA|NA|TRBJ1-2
CSASALRGSAGYTF
TGCAGTGCTAGTGCCCTAAGGGGTTCTGCTGGCTACACCTTC
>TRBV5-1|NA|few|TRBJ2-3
CASSTDDRMITDTQYF
TGCGCCAGCAGCACTGACGACAGGATGATCACAGATACGCAGTATTTT
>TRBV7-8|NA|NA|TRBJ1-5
CASSFSDKSNQPQHF
TGTGCCAGCAGCTTTTCCGACAAGTCCAATCAGCCCCAGCATTTT
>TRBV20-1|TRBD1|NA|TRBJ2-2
CSASKTGVGTGELFF
TGCAGTGCCAGTAAGACAGGGGTGGGCACCGGGGAGCTGTTTTTT
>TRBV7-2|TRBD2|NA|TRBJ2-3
CASSLYGGASCYF
TGTGCCAGCAGCTTATACGGGGGGGCCTCATGTTATTTT
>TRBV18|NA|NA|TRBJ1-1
CASGGGLNTEAFF
TGTGCCAGCGGGGGGGGACTGAACACTGAAGCTTTCTTT
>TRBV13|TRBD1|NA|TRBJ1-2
CASSLQGAYGYTF
TGTGCCAGCAGCTTGCAGGGGGCCTATGGCTACACCTTC
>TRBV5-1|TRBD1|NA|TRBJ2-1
CASSAPGQTYNEQFF
TGCGCCAGCAGCGCGCCGGGACAGACTTACAATGAGCAGTTCTTC
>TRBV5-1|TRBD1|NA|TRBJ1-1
CASSTGQGTWLTEAFF
TGCGCCAGCAGCACCGGACAGGGGACATGGCTAACTGAAGCTTTCTTT
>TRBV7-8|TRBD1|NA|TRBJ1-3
CASSSGGWGNTIYF
TGTGCCAGCAGCTCAGGGGGTTGGGGAAACACCATATATTTT